These T cell receptor beta chains were read from a single sample in a study of CD8 T cells in ankylosing spondylitis. TCRdb reanalysed the 5' RACE reads using MiXCR and keeps one entry per CDR3 protein. The sample lists under 250,000 distinct CDR3 sequences; more than 25% were seen once. The specimen sequenced was blood, either unsorted or a sorted T cell fraction (not recorded which). The source is a male donor with ankylosing spondylitis or in good health (not recorded which). The CDR3 runs from the conserved cysteine through the conserved F or W. Fields, in order: V gene, J gene, D gene, clone size, CDR3 protein, CDR3 DNA. D genes are given only for firm matches. Not all rows give a size; the values are once, few, many and, for expanded clones, a class.

TRBV5-1	TRBJ1-3	NA	many	CASSLAGARGNTIYF	TGCGCCAGCAGCTTGGCGGGGGCGCGAGGAAACACCATATATTTT
TRBV6-1	TRBJ2-7	NA	few	CASRPGATYEQYF	TGTGCCAGCAGGCCAGGGGCAACCTACGAGCAGTACTTC
TRBV18	TRBJ2-1	TRBD1	many	CASSPGTDFYNEQFF	TGTGCCAGCTCACCGGGGACAGACTTCTACAATGAGCAGTTCTTC
TRBV11-2	TRBJ2-1	TRBD2	many	CASSVGAGGFRSSYNEQFF	TGTGCCAGCAGCGTAGGAGCGGGAGGTTTCCGGAGCTCCTACAATGAGCAGTTCTTC
TRBV29-1	TRBJ2-1	NA	NA	CSVEKRVAFNEQFF	TGCAGCGTTGAGAAGAGGGTAGCGTTCAATGAGCAGTTCTTC
TRBV29-1	TRBJ2-1	NA	many	CSVAESHEQFF	TGCAGCGTTGCTGAGAGCCATGAGCAGTTCTTC
TRBV9	TRBJ1-1	TRBD1	many	CASSTRDRAMNTEAFF	TGTGCCAGCAGCACCCGGGACAGGGCCATGAACACTGAAGCTTTCTTT
TRBV7-3	TRBJ2-5	TRBD2	NA	CASSPLAGGGTQYF	TGTGCCAGCAGCCCGCTAGCGGGAGGAGGGACCCAGTACTTC
TRBV29-1	TRBJ2-1	NA	NA	CSVMDSNEQFF	TGCAGCGTGATGGATAGCAATGAGCAGTTCTTC
TRBV5-1	TRBJ2-7	TRBD2	many	CASSAGTSGYEQYF	TGCGCCAGCAGCGCCGGGACTAGCGGTTACGAGCAGTACTTC
TRBV7-8	TRBJ2-7	NA	few	CASSQAVGTDHYEQYF	TGTGCCAGCAGCCAAGCGGTCGGGACGGACCACTACGAGCAGTACTTC
TRBV20-1	TRBJ2-1	TRBD2	NA	CSARGLAGVSEQFF	TGCAGTGCCCGGGGACTAGCGGGAGTAAGTGAGCAGTTCTTC
TRBV7-8	TRBJ2-6	NA	many	CASSLDGASSGANVLTF	TGTGCCAGCAGCTTAGACGGGGCAAGCTCTGGGGCCAACGTCCTGACTTTC
TRBV20-1	TRBJ2-1	NA	NA	CSARESSSHNEQFF	TGCAGTGCTAGAGAATCTAGCTCTCACAATGAGCAGTTCTTC
TRBV6-1	TRBJ1-5	NA	NA	CASSPGGGQGRPQHF	TGTGCCAGCAGCCCGGGAGGTGGGCAAGGTCGGCCCCAGCATTTT
TRBV5-1	TRBJ2-7	NA	many	CASSLEGQSLNYEQYF	TGCGCCAGCAGCTTGGAAGGACAGAGTCTCAATTACGAGCAGTACTTC
TRBV4-1	TRBJ2-7	NA	many	CASSTVVSYEQYF	TGCGCCAGCAGCACTGTCGTGTCCTACGAGCAGTACTTC
TRBV29-1	TRBJ2-5	TRBD1	NA	CSVGQGTGETQYF	TGCAGCGTTGGACAGGGGACCGGGGAGACCCAGTACTTC
TRBV10-3	TRBJ2-3	NA	many	CAISESGIGTDTQYF	TGTGCCATCAGTGAGTCGGGGATCGGCACAGATACGCAGTATTTT
TRBV3-1	TRBJ2-1	NA	once	CASCQLTRDTSFLGKNEQFF	TGTGCCAGCTGCCAACTTACGCGGGACACTTCGTTTTTGGGAAAAAATGAGCAGTTCTTC
TRBV6-1	TRBJ1-5	NA	NA	CASCQGISNQPQHF	TGTGCCAGCTGCCAGGGGATAAGCAATCAGCCCCAGCATTTT
TRBV29-1	TRBJ2-5	NA	NA	CSVEGPNSEETQYF	TGCAGCGTTGAAGGCCCGAACTCGGAGGAGACCCAGTACTTC
TRBV12-3/TRBV12-4	TRBJ2-1	NA	NA	CASIISWGYNEQFF	TGTGCCAGCATCATATCGTGGGGATACAATGAGCAGTTCTTC
TRBV11-2	TRBJ1-1	TRBD1	few	CASKRQGVDTEAFF	TGTGCCAGCAAACGACAGGGAGTGGACACTGAAGCTTTCTTT
TRBV20-1	TRBJ2-4	NA	many	CSATGLRPESIQYF	TGCAGTGCAACGGGACTTAGACCTGAAAGCATTCAGTACTTC
TRBV20-1	TRBJ1-1	TRBD1	once	CSASRGQGGFAFF	TGCAGTGCTAGCAGGGGACAGGGCGGTTTTGCTTTCTTT
TRBV15	TRBJ1-3	TRBD1	few	CATSAGQGDGNTIYF	TGTGCCACCAGCGCGGGACAGGGGGACGGAAACACCATATATTTT
TRBV12-3/TRBV12-4	TRBJ2-7	NA	many	CASSLIGDKSEQYF	TGTGCCAGCAGTTTAATAGGGGACAAATCCGAGCAGTACTTC
TRBV20-1	TRBJ2-3	NA	NA	CSAPGWGDTQYF	TGCAGTGCACCCGGGTGGGGAGATACGCAGTATTTT
TRBV4-3	TRBJ2-2	TRBD1	NA	CASSQERQGRTGELFF	TGCGCCAGCAGCCAAGAAAGACAGGGCAGGACCGGGGAGCTGTTTTTT
TRBV29-1	TRBJ2-3	NA	many	CSVVGRGRDTQYF	TGCAGCGTTGTCGGGAGAGGAAGAGATACGCAGTATTTT
TRBV29-1	TRBJ1-1	TRBD1	NA	CSVEDRGTTEAFF	TGCAGCGTTGAGGACAGGGGGACCACTGAAGCTTTCTTT
TRBV5-5	TRBJ1-5	NA	few	CASSLLQGVGQPQHF	TGTGCCAGCAGCCTCTTACAGGGAGTAGGTCAGCCCCAGCATTTT
TRBV29-1	TRBJ1-1	NA	few	CSVESPTGRNTEAFF	TGCAGCGTTGAAAGCCCCACAGGGAGGAACACTGAAGCTTTCTTT
TRBV12-3/TRBV12-4	TRBJ2-1	TRBD2	NA	CASNFKGAGNNEQFF	TGTGCCAGCAACTTTAAGGGAGCGGGAAACAATGAGCAGTTCTTC
TRBV12-3/TRBV12-4	TRBJ2-7	TRBD2	many	CASSHSGRGEQYF	TGTGCCAGCAGCCATAGCGGGAGGGGCGAGCAGTACTTC
TRBV12-3/TRBV12-4	TRBJ1-3	NA	NA	CASSSGVITSGNTIYF	TGTGCCAGCAGTTCTGGGGTGATTACCTCTGGAAACACCATATATTTT
TRBV29-1	TRBJ2-5	NA	few	CSVGGETQYF	TGCAGCGTTGGGGGGGAGACCCAGTACTTC
TRBV20-1	TRBJ2-1	NA	many	CSARDIQSYNEQFF	TGCAGTGCTAGGGACATTCAATCCTACAATGAGCAGTTCTTC
TRBV6-1	TRBJ2-2	NA	NA	CASSDAGLNANTGELFF	TGTGCCAGCAGTGATGCCGGACTCAACGCGAACACCGGGGAGCTGTTTTTT
TRBV3-1	TRBJ2-1	TRBD1	few	CASSPGTGGVDEQFF	TGTGCCAGCAGCCCAGGGACAGGGGGCGTCGATGAGCAGTTCTTC
TRBV20-1	TRBJ1-3	NA	many	CSAAAGNTIYF	TGCAGTGCGGCAGCTGGAAACACCATATATTTT
TRBV15	TRBJ2-2	NA	NA	CATSSPYQVGTGELFF	TGTGCCACCAGCAGCCCGTATCAGGTTGGCACCGGGGAGCTGTTTTTT
TRBV9	TRBJ2-7	TRBD1	many	CASSVAERQGFYEQYF	TGTGCCAGCAGCGTAGCTGAGAGACAGGGTTTCTACGAGCAGTACTTC
TRBV20-1	TRBJ1-5	TRBD1	NA	CSAEAPTGADQPQHF	TGCAGTGCCGAAGCACCGACAGGGGCCGATCAGCCCCAGCATTTT
TRBV20-1	TRBJ2-3	TRBD1	NA	CSATGTGGPDTQYF	TGCAGTGCTACCGGGACAGGGGGTCCGGATACGCAGTATTTT
TRBV24-1	TRBJ2-3	TRBD2	many	CATSVSAGGTDTQYF	TGTGCCACCAGTGTTTCAGCGGGAGGGACAGATACGCAGTATTTT